These 14 T cell receptor beta chains were all obtained from the same sample, sequenced in a study of CD8 T cells in Susac syndrome. After extraction with the RNeasy kit, about 0.5 to 1 ug of the RNA was reverse transcribed using random hexamers. TCRdb independently ran MiXCR on the immunoSEQ multiplex PCR reads; one entry per CDR3 protein. The table has fewer than 150,000 distinct CDR3 sequences, roughly 89% seen once; the top ten hold about 0.23%. The material sequenced was CD8+ T cells from PBMCs. These receptors were taken from a human donor with multiple sclerosis.

This chain joins TRBV5-4 and TRBJ2-7; D is undetermined. V was trimmed by 1 base and J by 5 bases, leaving 13 bases between them. The CDR3 is 14 residues long. The V gene's germline CDR1 is SGHNT and CDR2 YYREEE (reference sequence). The CDR3 region is CASSLNSALHEQYF. Here the CDR3 DNA reads TGTGCCAGCAGCTTGAACTCCGCCCTGCACGAGCAGTACTTC.

V is TRBV27 and J is TRBJ1-1; 9 nucleotides align to TRBD1. Germline V gene sequence: CDR1 MNHEY, CDR2 SMNVEV (reference sequence). CDR3 length equals 17 residues. Losses at the gene ends were 0 bases for V and 4 bases for J; bases not matched to a gene: 9. CDR3 sequence reads: CASSLSGAVTGGTEAFF. CDR3 nucleotide sequence: TGTGCCAGCAGTTTATCGGGCGCGGTGACAGGGGGCACTGAAGCTTTCTTT.

This chain joins TRBV27 and TRBJ2-3, with TRBD1 identical over 9 bases. J was trimmed by 3 bases and V by 5 bases; bases with no gene match: 9. CDR3 length: 16 amino acids. In germline, CDR1 is MNHEY, CDR2 SMNVEV (reference sequence). The CDR3 DNA sequence: TGTGCCAGCAGTCACTTACAGGGGGCGGATACAGATACGCAGTATTTT. Translation gives CASSHLQGADTDTQYF.

V and J are TRBV27 and TRBJ2-7; 7 nucleotides agree with TRBD1. The V gene's germline CDR1 is MNHEY and CDR2 SMNVEV (reference sequence). V lost 0 bases to trimming and J lost 3 bases; unmatched junction nucleotides: 8. This CDR3 comprises 16 residues. The CDR3 sequence is CASSLSEGARVYEQYF. CDR3 sequence (DNA): TGTGCCAGCAGTTTATCTGAGGGGGCGAGGGTCTACGAGCAGTACTTC.

This clonotype was detected once. The chain recombines TRBV19 with TRBJ2-1; the match to TRBD1 covers 10 bases. Germline V gene sequence: CDR1 LNHDA, CDR2 SQIVND (reference sequence). The CDR3 loop spans 14 amino acids. The J segment lost 7 bases and the V segment lost 3 bases, leaving 3 bases of the junction unmatched. The CDR3 here is CASSIGQGENEQFF. Here the CDR3 DNA reads TGTGCCAGTAGTATTGGACAGGGGGAAAATGAGCAGTTCTTC.

The CDR3 spells CASSDHGYEQYF. The CDR3 nucleotides are TGTGCCAGCAGCGATCATGGCTACGAGCAGTACTTC. The chain uses TRBV7-2 and TRBJ2-7; D unresolved. The CDR3 sequence is 12 residues long. Trimming took 5 bases from V and 3 from J, leaving 8 bases between them. Per germline, CDR1 SGHTA and CDR2 FQGNSA.

The V and J genes are TRBV5-6 and TRBJ2-3, with 10 bases identical to TRBD2. Germline V gene data show CDR1 as SGHDT and CDR2 as YYEEEE. This CDR3 spans 16 amino acids. Trimming at V came to 4 bases and at J to 2 bases, leaving 7 bases not matched to a gene. The CDR3 DNA sequence: TGTGCCAGCAGCGGAGCGGGAGGGGGCCACACAGATACGCAGTATTTT. It encodes CASSGAGGGHTDTQYF.

The rearrangement uses TRBV19 and TRBJ1-5, with 10 bases aligning to TRBD1. This CDR3 is 17 amino acids long. V lost 4 bases to trimming and J lost 4 bases; unmatched junction nucleotides: 10. The germline gives CDR1 LNHDA, CDR2 SQIVND (reference sequence). CDR3 in amino acids: CASSNDLPGQGNQPQHF. The DNA of the CDR3 is TGTGCCAGTAGTAATGACCTGCCGGGACAGGGGAATCAGCCCCAGCATTTT. Based on the CDR3 plus reference TRBV19 and TRBJ1-5, the full variable domain is DGGITQSPKYLFRKEGQNVTLSCEQNLNHDAMYWYRQDPGQGLRLIYYSQIVNDFQKGDIAEGYSVSREKKESFPLTVTSAQKNPTAFYLCASSNDLPGQGNQPQHFGDGTRLSIL.

The CDR3 sequence: CASSLPDTTYNEQFF. The CDR3 DNA reads TGTGCCAGCAGTCTTCCAGATACCACCTACAATGAGCAGTTCTTC. The V and J genes are TRBV28 and TRBJ2-1; D gene unclear. The germline CDR1 and CDR2 sequences are MDHEN and SYDVKM. Trimming stripped 5 bases from V and 2 bases from J, with 13 bases between. The length of the CDR3 is 15 residues.

The J gene is TRBJ1-1, the V gene TRBV12-3 or TRBV12-4; 9 bases line up with TRBD1. The V and J ends lost 8 bases and 5 bases, in that order; junction bases with no gene match: 12. The CDR3 runs to 15 residues. In nucleotides, the CDR3 is TGTGCCAGCGGGGAAACAGGGACAGGGAGGACTGAAGCTTTCTTT. Its translation is CASGETGTGRTEAFF.

Regarding this clonotype: The junction departs from the called germline gene at one end, perhaps through a read error. This chain links TRBV6-2 or TRBV6-3 with TRBJ2-4; D may be TRBD1 or TRBD2 (6 bases each). This CDR3 contains 13 residues. Germline CDR1 reads MNHEY; CDR2 reads SVGEGT. The CDR3 region has the DNA TGTGCCAGCAGTGGGGGGCTCTATCTAGTTGTGGACTTC. It encodes CASSGGLYLVVDF.

The V call is TRBV24-1, the J call TRBJ2-1; D is perhaps TRBD1 (5 bases). The length of the CDR3 is 12 residues. Germline V CDR1 and CDR2: KGHDR, SFDVKD. V lost 3 bases, J lost 9 bases, and 8 bases lay in between. CDR3 region: CATSDGAGEQFF. The CDR3 DNA sequence: TGTGCCACCAGTGATGGGGCTGGTGAGCAGTTCTTC.

The chain uses TRBV20-1 and TRBJ1-5; D is possibly TRBD1 (6 bases). Per the germline V gene, CDR1 is DFQATT and CDR2 is SNEGSKA (reference sequence). Deletions cut 7 bases from V and 4 bases from J, with 23 bases between. This CDR3 region has 16 residues. The CDR3 region has the DNA TGCAGTGTCAGAAGGGACGAGGACAGCCTTAATCAGCCCCAGCATTTT. This encodes CSVRRDEDSLNQPQHF.

The chain recombines TRBV25-1 with TRBJ2-7; D may be TRBD2 (5 bases). The CDR3 extends over 13 amino acids. V gave up 6 bases and J gave up 5 bases, with 14 bases separating them. Germline loops: CDR1 MGHDK, CDR2 SYGVNS. CDR3 sequence reads: CASSQRERHEQYF. CDR3 DNA sequence: TGTGCCAGCAGCCAGAGGGAACGGCACGAGCAGTACTTC.